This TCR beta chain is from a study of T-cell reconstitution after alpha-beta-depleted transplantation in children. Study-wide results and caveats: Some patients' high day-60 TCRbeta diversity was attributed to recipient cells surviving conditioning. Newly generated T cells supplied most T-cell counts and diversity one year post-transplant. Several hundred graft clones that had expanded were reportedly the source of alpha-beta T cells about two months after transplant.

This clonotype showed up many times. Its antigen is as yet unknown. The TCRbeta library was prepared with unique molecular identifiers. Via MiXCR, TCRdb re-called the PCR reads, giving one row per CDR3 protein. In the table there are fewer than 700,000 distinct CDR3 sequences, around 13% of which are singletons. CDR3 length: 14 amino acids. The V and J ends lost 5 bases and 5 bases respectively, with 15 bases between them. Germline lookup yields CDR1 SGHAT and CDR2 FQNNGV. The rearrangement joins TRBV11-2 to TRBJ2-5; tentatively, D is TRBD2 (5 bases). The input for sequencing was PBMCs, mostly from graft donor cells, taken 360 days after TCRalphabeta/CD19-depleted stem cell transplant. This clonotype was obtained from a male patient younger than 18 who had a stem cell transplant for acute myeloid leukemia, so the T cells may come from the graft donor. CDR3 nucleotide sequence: TGTGCCAGCAGCATACTAGGTCTACTGGAGACCCAGTACTTC. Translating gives CASSILGLLETQYF.